The source of this T cell receptor (beta chain) is a study of T cells in Graves' hyperthyroidism and ophthalmopathy. This clonotype was observed many times. From RNA transcripts, TCR beta CDR3 regions were amplified. The TCR CDR3 was amplified in a first-round RT-PCR using the HTBI primer set. From the multiplex PCR reads, TCRdb called clonotypes with MiXCR, one entry per CDR3 protein. The sample holds about 360,000 distinct CDR3 sequences; 13% are singletons and the top ten take around a tenth. Over 18 months, lack of ophthalmopathy progression marked Graves' hyperthyroidism as stable. The CDR3 runs to 10 residues. V was trimmed by 3 bases and J by 10 bases, leaving 4 bases between them.

This receptor was taken from a young woman with Graves' hyperthyroidism. The sample comprised blood. V usage is TRBV12-3 or TRBV12-4 and J usage is TRBJ2-1, with unresolved D. The DNA for the CDR3 is TGTGCCAGCAGTTTTTCAGAGCAGTTCTTC. It is translated as CASSFSEQFF.